A single sample is the source of the 21 T cell receptor beta chains below, sequenced in a study of OX40 agonist ivuxolimab in advanced cancers. The method was immunoSEQ multiplex PCR; TCRdb's version includes in-frame clones alone and lacks a portion of them. The profile shows roughly 17,000 clones, about 80% of them singletons. This material consisted of CD4+ or CD8+ T cells sorted from blood, taken in a trial of the OX40 agonist ivuxolimab. These receptors originate from an adult with an advanced solid tumor such as melanoma, head and neck, liver or kidney cancer.

This clone was observed a handful of times. The chain recombines TRBV9 with TRBJ1-1, with no clear D. The germline V and J ends were trimmed by 0 bases and 2 bases, with 8 bases remaining between them. Germline CDR1 reads SGDLS; CDR2 reads YYNGEE. The CDR3 contains 14 residues. This CDR3 reads CASSVGADNTEAFF. The CDR3 nucleotides read TGTGCCAGCAGCGTAGGGGCGGATAACACTGAAGCTTTCTTT.

By frequency in the sample, this clone is medium-sized. The chain links TRBV5-6 to TRBJ2-4; tentatively, D is TRBD1 or TRBD2 (6 bases each). The CDR3 sequence is 16 residues long. Trimming shortened V by 4 bases and J by 0 bases, and 14 bases separated the two germline ends. Germline V CDR1 and CDR2: SGHDT, YYEEEE. This CDR3 is CASSGGGSLAKNIQYF. DNA of the CDR3: TGTGCCAGCAGCGGAGGGGGGAGTCTAGCCAAAAACATTCAGTACTTC.

A note on this clone: At one boundary the junction diverges from the germline segment, which might be a read error. The chain couples TRBV9 to TRBJ1-2, with D tentatively TRBD1 (5 bases). The germline gives CDR1 SGDLS, CDR2 YYNGEE. This CDR3 region has 12 residues. In DNA form, the CDR3 reads TGTGCCAGCAGGAGCGGGGGGTCCCCCTTCTCCTTC. This gives the protein CASRSGGSPFSF.

This clone was detected only a few times. The chain has TRBV15 and TRBJ2-7; no definite D call. Germline CDR1 LNHNV, CDR2 YYDKDF (reference sequence). CDR3 size: 15 residues. The V end was cut by 0 bases, the J end by 1 base, with 10 bases between. The CDR3 DNA reads as TGTGCCACCAGCAGAGAGGTAGCCGGTTCCTACGAGCAGTACTTC. The encoded protein is CATSREVAGSYEQYF. The variable domain in full, completed from reference TRBV15 and TRBJ2-7, reads DAMVIQNPRYQVTQFGKPVTLSCSQTLNHNVMYWYQQKSSQAPKLLFHYYDKDFNNEADTPDNFQSRRPNTSFCFLDIRSPGLGDTAMYLCATSREVAGSYEQYFGPGTRLTVT.

This clone came up a few times. The rearrangement joins TRBV5-1 to TRBJ2-1; TRBD2 matches at 16 bases. CDR3 size: 13 residues. V was clipped by 5 bases and J by 15 bases; unmatched bases: 5. Germline V gene lookup returns CDR1 SGHRS and CDR2 YFSETQ. As DNA, the CDR3 is TGCGCCAGCAGACCAGGGACTAGCGGGAGGGGGTTCTTC. It specifies CASRPGTSGRGFF.

The rearrangement joins TRBV5-6 to TRBJ1-1; 8 bases are shared with TRBD1. The CDR3 length is 14 residues. V lost 2 bases, J lost 0 bases, and 0 bases stayed unmatched. Germline values: CDR1 SGHDT, CDR2 YYEEEE. CDR3 DNA sequence: TGTGCCAGCAGCTTCAGGGGGCTGAACACTGAAGCTTTCTTT. Protein sequence: CASSFRGLNTEAFF.

This clone is labeled medium-sized. V is TRBV6-4 and J is TRBJ2-1, with 11 bases identical to TRBD2. Per germline, CDR1 MRHNA and CDR2 SNTAGT. The ends lost 6 bases at V and 8 bases at J; junction bases unmatched: 6. The CDR3 contains 14 residues. CDR3 DNA: TGTGCCAGCAGCGTAGCGGGGGGGCAGGATGAGCAGTTCTTC. As protein: CASSVAGGQDEQFF.

The genes are TRBV4-2 and TRBJ1-5; tentatively, D is TRBD1 (5 bases). V was cut by 4 bases and J by 1 base, with 14 bases left in between. The CDR3 sequence is 16 residues long. Germline V gene data show CDR1 as LGHNA and CDR2 as YNFKEQ. The CDR3 nucleotides are TGTGCCAGCAGCCTTAACTCCGGGGCGAGCAATCAGCCCCAGCATTTT. This encodes CASSLNSGASNQPQHF.

This clone was seen repeatedly, ten times or more. This rearrangement joins TRBV5-4 to TRBJ1-2; D is uncertain. V was pared by 5 bases and J by 3 bases, with 17 bases between. The CDR3 runs to 15 residues. Germline-derived CDR1 and CDR2 are SGHNT and YYREEE (reference sequence). This chain's CDR3 is CASRAPSGRDYGYTF. The CDR3 nucleotides read TGTGCCAGCAGGGCCCCTTCCGGACGGGACTATGGCTACACCTTC.

This sequence joins TRBV28 and TRBJ2-1; D unresolved. V lost 4 bases and J 4 bases, leaving 20 bases between the germline ends. Germline V gene data show CDR1 as MDHEN and CDR2 as SYDVKM. This CDR3 contains 17 residues. CDR3 amino acids: CASSSPATDPRYNEQFF. CDR3 in DNA: TGTGCCAGCAGTTCTCCGGCCACGGACCCCAGGTACAATGAGCAGTTCTTC.

This chain joins TRBV6-6 and TRBJ2-7; D assignment may be TRBD1 or TRBD2 (5 bases each). Germline V gives CDR1 MNHNY, CDR2 SVGAGI (reference sequence). Between the trimmed V and J ends, which lost 6 bases and 5 bases, there was a span of 17 bases. The CDR3 is 14 amino acids. CDR3: CASRNGAGFNEQYF. As DNA, the CDR3 is TGTGCCAGCAGAAACGGGGCAGGGTTTAACGAGCAGTACTTC.

The chain uses TRBV27 and TRBJ2-5; TRBD2 matches at 8 bases. V gave up 7 bases and J gave up 4 bases; unmatched junction bases: 8. The germline V gene encodes CDR1 MNHEY and CDR2 SMNVEV (reference sequence). CDR3 size: 14 residues. The CDR3 DNA sequence: TGTGCCAGCAAACTAGCGGTATTTGGAGAGACCCAGTACTTC. Translating gives CASKLAVFGETQYF.

The sample holds one count of this clone. The CDR3 loop reads CASSPLEGAHTEAFF. CDR3 coding DNA: TGTGCCAGCTCACCACTTGAGGGGGCACACACTGAAGCTTTCTTT. This chain uses TRBV18 with TRBJ1-1; 7 bases align to TRBD1. The germline V gene has CDR1 KGHSH and CDR2 LQKENI. The CDR3 has 15 residues. The J segment lost 3 bases and the V segment lost 1 base, leaving 5 bases of the junction unmatched.

V usage is TRBV27 and J usage is TRBJ2-7, with 7 bases fitting TRBD2. The junction had 7 bases not matched to a gene; V was cut back by 5 bases and J by 3 bases. CDR1 and CDR2 from the germline V gene are MNHEY and SMNVEV (reference sequence). The CDR3 contains 14 residues. CDR3 DNA: TGTGCCAGCAGTATGACTAGCTTGTTCTACGAGCAGTACTTC. It yields the protein CASSMTSLFYEQYF.

This chain connects TRBV5-1 to TRBJ2-1; the match to TRBD1 covers 7 bases. The germline V gene encodes CDR1 SGHRS and CDR2 YFSETQ. With V trimmed by 0 bases and J by 0 bases, 0 bases remained unmatched. CDR3 size: 15 residues. The CDR3 DNA reads as TGCGCCAGCAGCTTGGGGGACAGCTCCTACAATGAGCAGTTCTTC. It codes for CASSLGDSSYNEQFF.

The chain uses TRBV29-1 and TRBJ2-2, with D perhaps TRBD1 or TRBD2 (5 bases each). CDR3 length equals 12 residues. The germline gives CDR1 SQVTM, CDR2 ANQGSEA. Trimming shortened V by 4 bases and J by 4 bases, and 7 bases separated the two germline ends. CDR3 sequence: CSVVGVTGELFF. The CDR3 DNA reads as TGCAGCGTTGTGGGGGTCACCGGGGAGCTGTTTTTT.

The chain recombines TRBV11-1 with TRBJ2-3; D perhaps matches TRBD1 (5 bases). The CDR3 loop spans 14 amino acids. From germline, CDR1 is SGHAT and CDR2 FQDESV (reference sequence). Trimming shortened V by 5 bases and J by 2 bases, and 11 bases separated the two germline ends. The CDR3 region is CASSRKGNTDTQYF. CDR3 coding DNA: TGTGCCAGCAGCCGTAAGGGGAACACAGATACGCAGTATTTT.

This clone was detected once. The rearrangement uses TRBV7-6 and TRBJ2-5; 10 nucleotides line up with TRBD1. V lost 5 bases to trimming and J lost 0 bases; unmatched junction nucleotides: 6. Per the germline V gene, CDR1 is SGHVS and CDR2 is FNYEAQ. The CDR3 consists of 16 residues. CDR3 sequence reads: CASSDPTGGHQETQYF. The CDR3, as DNA: TGTGCCAGCAGCGACCCGACAGGGGGCCACCAAGAGACCCAGTACTTC.

In nucleotides, the CDR3 is TGTGCCAGCAGCTTAGCGGGGGCGGGTCTGAATGAGCAGTTCTTC. It is translated as CASSLAGAGLNEQFF. The gene calls are TRBV7-9 and TRBJ2-1; maybe TRBD1 (6 bases). Trimming cost V 0 bases and J 7 bases, with 13 bases left between them. CDR1 and CDR2 (germline): SEHNR, FQNEAQ (reference sequence). The CDR3 runs to 15 residues.

This rearrangement joins TRBV2 to TRBJ2-2, with D tentatively TRBD1 (5 bases). Trimming stripped 3 bases from V and 0 bases from J, with 5 bases between. Germline CDR1 reads SNHLY; CDR2 reads FYNNEI. CDR3 length equals 14 residues. CDR3 coding DNA: TGTGCCAGCAGTGACAGGGCGAACACCGGGGAGCTGTTTTTT. Translation: CASSDRANTGELFF.

This clone appeared a single time. The genes are TRBV5-1 and TRBJ1-2; the match to TRBD1 covers 7 bases. The CDR3 has 15 amino acids. Trimming removed 0 bases from V and 4 bases from J; junction bases left unmatched: 6. CDR1 SGHRS and CDR2 YFSETQ come from the germline V gene. CDR3 nucleotide sequence: TGCGCCAGCAGCTTGGTGTCAGGGGGGTTCTATGGCTACACCTTC. Protein product: CASSLVSGGFYGYTF. Full variable domain (missing parts from reference TRBV5-1 and TRBJ1-2): KAGVTQTPRYLIKTRGQQVTLSCSPISGHRSVSWYQQTPGQGLQFLFEYFSETQRNKGNFPGRFSGRQFSNSRSEMNVSTLELGDSALYLCASSLVSGGFYGYTFGSGTRLTVV.